These 25 T cell receptor beta chains were all obtained from the same sample, sequenced in a study of blood T cells in healthy people across ages. Then a second PCR, running roughly 7 to 11 cycles, was carried out with a sample-barcoded 5' primer and a J-beta primer mix. TCRdb recomputed calls from the 5' RACE reads with MiXCR, one row per CDR3 protein. The sample includes about 780,000 distinct CDR3 sequences, roughly 26% of them seen just once. The sample also formed part of further work on T cells of mothers and their children.

The sample was blood. All receptors come from a boy between 10 and 17 years old in good health.

The sample holds a few counts of this clonotype. In DNA form, the CDR3 reads TGCAGTGCTTCAAGGACAGGGGATATACAAGAGACCCAGTACTTC. This sequence encodes CSASRTGDIQETQYF. The rearrangement links TRBV20-1 to TRBJ2-5, with 9 bases aligning to TRBD1. The CDR3 has 15 residues. The germline CDR1 and CDR2 sequences are DFQATT and SNEGSKA (reference sequence). J lost 2 bases, V lost 5 bases, and 9 bases had no gene match.

This clonotype was seen a few times. The chain combines TRBV2 with TRBJ2-3, with 8 bases fitting TRBD2. Germline CDR1 SNHLY, CDR2 FYNNEI. The CDR3 spans 13 residues. V gave up 11 bases and J gave up 2 bases; unmatched junction bases: 6. CDR3 in amino acids: CAGTGGPTDTQYF. The CDR3 region has the DNA TGTGCCGGGACGGGGGGGCCCACAGATACGCAGTATTTT.

This clonotype was counted between two and nine times. This chain links TRBV19 with TRBJ2-5, with D tentatively TRBD1 (5 bases). The germline CDR1 and CDR2 sequences are LNHDA and SQIVND (reference sequence). There are 14 residues in the CDR3. The ends were cut back, 4 bases at V and 3 bases at J, with 12 bases in the middle. DNA of the CDR3: TGTGCCAGTAGTAGGGGTCGACAGAAAGAGACCCAGTACTTC. It yields the protein CASSRGRQKETQYF.

The chain carries TRBV27 and TRBJ2-5; 7 bases are a match to TRBD2. TRBJ2-7 explains the end of the DNA better; the J call may be wrong. Germline V gene data show CDR1 as MNHEY and CDR2 as SMNVEV (reference sequence). The CDR3 totals 14 residues. The CDR3 protein is CASSGGDGSYEQYF. CDR3 nucleotides: TGTGCCAGCTCTGGGGGGGACGGCTCCTACGAGCAGTACTTC.

This sequence joins TRBV12-3 or TRBV12-4 and TRBJ1-4; 10 bases map to TRBD1. The CDR3 runs to 14 residues. Unmatched junction bases numbered 4, after V lost 6 bases and J lost 6 bases. Here the CDR3 reads CASRTTGGDEKLFF. The DNA of the CDR3 is TGTGCCAGCAGGACGACAGGGGGCGATGAAAAACTGTTTTTT.

Only a few counts were recorded for this clonotype. The junction differs from germline at one of its ends, possibly a read error. This chain connects TRBV15 to TRBJ2-7; 7 bases map to TRBD2. CDR3 length equals 15 residues. CDR1 is LNHNV and CDR2 is YYDKDF in the germline V gene (reference sequence). DNA of the CDR3: TGTGCCACCAGCAGAGATCGAGCGGGGTCCCACGAGCGGTACTTC. Protein sequence: CATSRDRAGSHERYF.

This clonotype was recorded a few times. The chain is built from TRBV20-1 and TRBJ2-7, with D possibly called TRBD1 or TRBD2 (5 bases each). Germline values: CDR1 DFQATT, CDR2 SNEGSKA (reference sequence). Trimming cost V 5 bases and J 3 bases, with 14 bases left between them. The CDR3 is 13 amino acids. The CDR3 region has the DNA TGCAGTGCTCTCCGGGACGGGGACTACGAGCAGTACTTC. Translation gives CSALRDGDYEQYF.

This clonotype was seen a handful of times. The chain combines TRBV29-1 with TRBJ1-1; a possible D gene is TRBD1 (5 bases). The V and J ends lost 6 bases and 7 bases respectively, with 9 bases between them. Germline V gene data show CDR1 as SQVTM and CDR2 as ANQGSEA. The CDR3 has 10 residues. CDR3 sequence (DNA): TGCAGCGTCGGGGGAGTTGAAGCTTTCTTT. Residues: CSVGGVEAFF.

This clonotype has more than one count but fewer than ten. The rearrangement links TRBV28 to TRBJ2-5; 9 nucleotides align to TRBD2. The end of the DNA aligns better with TRBJ2-7, so the J call may be wrong. The CDR3 extends over 16 amino acids. CDR1 and CDR2 (germline): MDHEN, SYDVKM. DNA of the CDR3: TGTGCCAGCAGTTCCCCCCCAGCGGGGGGTTCCTACGAGCAGTACTTC. Encoded protein: CASSSPPAGGSYEQYF.

This chain links TRBV20-1 with TRBJ1-1, with 8 nucleotides matching TRBD1. The CDR3 extends over 14 amino acids. V trimming: 1 base; J trimming: 1 base; junction bases outside the gene matches: 2. The germline gives CDR1 DFQATT, CDR2 SNEGSKA (reference sequence). The CDR3 bases are TGCAGTGCTAGAGGTGACAGGGGGAACACTGAAGCTTTCTTT. Translated, it gives CSARGDRGNTEAFF.

This clonotype occurred a few times. The V call is TRBV27, the J call TRBJ2-7; no clear D gene. Trimming stripped 3 bases from V and 7 bases from J, with 13 bases between. Germline CDR1 reads MNHEY; CDR2 reads SMNVEV (reference sequence). This CDR3 region has 13 residues. CDR3 amino acids: CASSFGLLGEQYF. CDR3 DNA: TGTGCCAGCAGTTTCGGGCTTTTGGGGGAGCAGTACTTC.

This clonotype came up a few times. The chain recombines TRBV7-2 with TRBJ2-7; D is possibly TRBD1 (6 bases). The germline gives CDR1 SGHTA, CDR2 FQGNSA. This CDR3 is 17 amino acids long. Deletions cut 1 base from V and 0 bases from J, with 16 bases between. CDR3 in amino acids: CASSLDSLGADSYEQYF. In DNA, the CDR3 is TGTGCCAGCAGCTTAGATTCTCTGGGGGCGGACTCCTACGAGCAGTACTTC.

This chain uses TRBV23-1 with TRBJ1-1; D is perhaps TRBD1 (5 bases). TRBV23-1 has ORF status, its function being uncertain. Trimming took 0 bases from V and 2 from J, leaving 10 bases between them. The CDR3 runs to 15 residues. The CDR3 DNA reads as TGCGCCAGCAGTCAATCTGCGGGGGGAAACACTGAAGCTTTCTTT. It is translated as CASSQSAGGNTEAFF.

This clonotype showed up just a few times. J is TRBJ2-7 and V is TRBV12-3 or TRBV12-4; tentatively, D is TRBD2 (6 bases). The CDR3 consists of 14 residues. Trimming left V 7 bases short and J 0 bases short, with 13 bases between. CDR3 in amino acids: CASNPGASSYEQYF. DNA of the CDR3: TGTGCCAGCAATCCGGGAGCAAGCTCCTACGAGCAGTACTTC.

The J gene is TRBJ2-5, the V gene TRBV5-1, with 10 nucleotides matching TRBD2. V lost 3 bases and J lost 0; bases outside the gene matches: 8. Germline V gene sequence: CDR1 SGHRS, CDR2 YFSETQ. The CDR3 length is 17 residues. The CDR3 DNA reads TGCGCCAGCAGCTCTCACCGGACTAGCGGCTACCAAGAGACCCAGTACTTC. Encoded protein: CASSSHRTSGYQETQYF.

There are many counts of this clonotype. The rearrangement joins TRBV7-3 to TRBJ2-5, with D possibly matching TRBD2 (6 bases). CDR1 and CDR2 from the germline V gene are SGHTA and FQGTGA. The CDR3 extends over 13 amino acids. The V and J ends lost 2 bases and 5 bases respectively, with 9 bases between them. The CDR3 nucleotides are TGTGCCAGCAGCTTAGCGGGGTGGGAGACCCAGTACTTC. This encodes CASSLAGWETQYF.

This clonotype was counted between two and nine times. The chain recombines TRBV10-3 with TRBJ1-2; D possibly corresponds to TRBD1 (6 bases). The CDR3 runs 15 residues. Germline CDR1 is ENHRY and CDR2 is SYGVKD. Trimming left V 3 bases short and J 2 bases short, with 13 bases between. The CDR3 nucleotides are TGTGCCATCAGTGATGACTCCGGGACAAACTATGGCTACACCTTC. This translates into CAISDDSGTNYGYTF.

The V call is TRBV12-3 or TRBV12-4, the J call TRBJ2-7; unclear D gene. The CDR3 covers 12 residues. With 9 bases removed from V and 5 bases from J, the gap between germline ends came to 14 bases. CDR3 region: CASSLFGDEQYF. Here the CDR3 DNA reads TGTGCCAGTTCCCTTTTTGGGGACGAGCAGTACTTC.

This clonotype was seen more than once but under ten times. The gene calls are TRBV15 and TRBJ2-5; D not certain. Judging by the DNA end, TRBJ2-7 fits better; the J call may be wrong. CDR3 length: 14 residues. Germline V gene data show CDR1 as LNHNV and CDR2 as YYDKDF (reference sequence). CDR3 sequence (DNA): TGTGCCACCAGCAGAACTGGAAGAATCTACGAGCAGTACTTC. As protein: CATSRTGRIYEQYF.

The genes are TRBV9 and TRBJ2-3; no clear D gene. Germline V lookup: CDR1 SGDLS, CDR2 YYNGEE. V was pared by 7 bases and J by 10 bases, with 7 bases between. The CDR3 spans 9 residues. CDR3 loop: CASGPSQYF. The CDR3 nucleotides are TGTGCCAGCGGGCCTTCGCAGTATTTT. Using reference TRBV9 and TRBJ2-3 for the parts outside the CDR3, the full variable domain is DSGVTQTPKHLITATGQRVTLRCSPRSGDLSVYWYQQSLDQGLQFLIQYYNGEERAKGNILERFSAQQFPDLHSELNLSSLELGDSALYFCASGPSQYFGPGTRLTVL.

This chain connects TRBV12-3 or TRBV12-4 to TRBJ1-5, with D perhaps TRBD1 (6 bases). This CDR3 region has 14 residues. Trimming cost V 4 bases and J 4 bases, with 11 bases left between them. This chain's CDR3 is CASSSSDSNQPQHF. The CDR3 DNA reads TGTGCCAGCAGTTCCTCGGACAGTAATCAGCCCCAGCATTTT.

This chain uses TRBV29-1 with TRBJ1-1; TRBD1 aligns across 7 bases. Trimming removed 5 bases from V and 4 bases from J; junction bases left unmatched: 16. The CDR3 has 16 amino acids. The germline V gene has CDR1 SQVTM and CDR2 ANQGSEA. In DNA, the CDR3 is TGCAGCGTTAGGTTGGGAGGGACACAGGGGAGCACTGAAGCTTTCTTT. Its translation: CSVRLGGTQGSTEAFF.

V gene TRBV6-1 combines with J gene TRBJ1-2, with a possible D match to TRBD1 (6 bases). V was pared by 5 bases and J by 7 bases, with 14 bases between. This CDR3 region has 13 residues. Per germline, CDR1 MNHNS and CDR2 SASEGT. The CDR3 DNA reads as TGTGCCAGCAGTCCGACAGGAGAGCGTGGCTACACCTTC. Translating it yields CASSPTGERGYTF.

This clonotype has just one count. The chain is built from TRBV7-9 and TRBJ2-7, with TRBD2 as a possible D gene (6 bases). CDR1 and CDR2 from the germline V gene are SEHNR and FQNEAQ (reference sequence). This CDR3 is built from 16 residues. V lost 2 bases, J lost 3 bases, and 17 bases lay in between. This CDR3 is CASSLRSAGWDYEQYF. The CDR3 DNA reads as TGTGCCAGCAGCTTAAGGTCGGCGGGGTGGGACTACGAGCAGTACTTC. Full variable domain (missing parts from reference TRBV7-9 and TRBJ2-7): DTGVSQNPRHKITKRGQNVTFRCDPISEHNRLYWYRQTLGQGPEFLTYFQNEAQLEKSRLLSDRFSAERPKGSFSTLEIQRTEQGDSAMYLCASSLRSAGWDYEQYFGPGTRLTVT.

The chain is built from TRBV5-5 and TRBJ2-2, with TRBD2 matching over 7 bases. J gave up 2 bases and V 1 base, and 5 bases lay outside the gene matches. CDR1 is SGHKS, CDR2 YYEKEE, per germline (reference sequence). The CDR3 totals 16 residues. The CDR3 protein is CASSLSGTKNTGELFF. DNA of the CDR3: TGTGCCAGCAGCTTGAGCGGGACTAAAAACACCGGGGAGCTGTTTTTT.